The 19 T cell receptor beta chains listed next were all sequenced from one sample in a study of blood T cell repertoires in COVID-19. Produced via immunoSEQ multiplex PCR; TCRdb's table is partial and in-frame only. The sample includes roughly 230,000 clones, around 83% seen only once; the top ten take roughly 8.7%. Sequencing was done on a sample of peripheral blood. The receptors come from a middle-aged man with active or convalescent COVID-19.

This clone was recorded once. The chain joins TRBV7-9 to TRBJ2-3, with 9 positions matching TRBD1. The junction had 9 bases not matched to a gene; V was cut back by 5 bases and J by 0 bases. Germline CDR1 is SEHNR and CDR2 is FQNEAQ (reference sequence). The CDR3 runs to 17 residues. The CDR3 protein is CASSGRPGQGSTDTQYF. CDR3 bases: TGTGCCAGCAGCGGGCGTCCGGGACAGGGTAGCACAGATACGCAGTATTTT.

V and J are TRBV12-5 and TRBJ1-1, with TRBD1 as a possible D gene (6 bases). Per the germline V gene, CDR1 is LGHNT and CDR2 is FRNRAP. V shed 0 bases and J shed 4 bases, with 6 bases lying between them. The CDR3 length is 13 residues. CDR3 bases: TGTGCTAGTGGTTTGGTAGGGGGCACTGAAGCTTTCTTT. As protein: CASGLVGGTEAFF.

The chain links TRBV6-5 to TRBJ1-2; the D gene is possibly TRBD1 (5 bases). CDR3 length: 14 amino acids. Germline CDR1 and CDR2: MNHEY and SVGAGI. With 4 bases removed from V and 8 bases from J, the gap between germline ends came to 17 bases. CDR3 in DNA: TGTGCCAGCAGTTTCTCCTCTGGGTGGGGCGGCTACACCTTC. Translation gives CASSFSSGWGGYTF.

This sequence joins TRBV5-1 and TRBJ2-1; D remains unclear. The germline V gene encodes CDR1 SGHRS and CDR2 YFSETQ. The CDR3 covers 15 residues. Trimming took 1 base from V and 5 from J, leaving 13 bases between them. Here the CDR3 reads CASSLYAGENNEQFF. Here the CDR3 DNA reads TGCGCCAGCAGCTTGTACGCAGGCGAGAACAATGAGCAGTTCTTC. Filled out from reference TRBV5-1 and TRBJ2-1, the complete variable domain reads KAGVTQTPRYLIKTRGQQVTLSCSPISGHRSVSWYQQTPGQGLQFLFEYFSETQRNKGNFPGRFSGRQFSNSRSEMNVSTLELGDSALYLCASSLYAGENNEQFFGPGTRLTVL.

CDR3 sequence: CASDVTGASTDTQYF. CDR3 nucleotides: TGTGCCAGTGACGTGACAGGGGCTAGCACAGATACGCAGTATTTT. V gene TRBV2 combines with J gene TRBJ2-3, with 8 bases that match TRBD1. CDR1 is SNHLY, CDR2 FYNNEI, per germline. The CDR3 is 15 amino acids. J lost 0 bases, V lost 9 bases, and 8 bases had no gene match.

J is TRBJ2-3 and V is TRBV10-1, with a tentative D call TRBD1 (5 bases). V lost 3 bases, J lost 9 bases, and 16 bases lay in between. The CDR3 extends over 14 amino acids. CDR1 and CDR2 (germline): WNHNN, SYGVQD (reference sequence). The CDR3 loop reads CASSEGSGARTQYF. For the CDR3, the DNA is TGCGCCAGCAGTGAAGGTAGTGGGGCGCGAACGCAGTATTTT.

The chain uses TRBV5-1 and TRBJ1-2; D is ambiguous. The CDR3 totals 14 residues. V shed 4 bases and J shed 4 bases, with 14 bases lying between them. Per germline, CDR1 SGHRS and CDR2 YFSETQ. CDR3 in DNA: TGCGCCAGCAGCATACTAACACCGTCCTATGGCTACACCTTC. Translated, it gives CASSILTPSYGYTF. Supplemented by reference TRBV5-1 and TRBJ1-2, the full variable domain reads KAGVTQTPRYLIKTRGQQVTLSCSPISGHRSVSWYQQTPGQGLQFLFEYFSETQRNKGNFPGRFSGRQFSNSRSEMNVSTLELGDSALYLCASSILTPSYGYTFGSGTRLTVV.

The V call is TRBV30, the J call TRBJ1-5; D possibly corresponds to TRBD1 (6 bases). Germline V gene data show CDR1 as GTSNPN and CDR2 as SVGIG (reference sequence). V lost 1 base, J lost 4 bases, and 17 bases lay in between. CDR3 length: 16 amino acids. The CDR3 bases are TGTGCCTGGAGTGATTTTCACAGGGCGAGTAATCAGCCCCAGCATTTT. It specifies CAWSDFHRASNQPQHF.

The chain links TRBV5-5 to TRBJ1-1; no clear D. The CDR3 has 14 residues. Trimming took off 2 bases at V and 0 bases at J, with 8 bases between the two ends. In germline, CDR1 is SGHKS, CDR2 YYEKEE (reference sequence). This CDR3 is CASSLGGLNTEAFF. The CDR3 DNA follows: TGTGCCAGCAGCTTAGGCGGATTGAACACTGAAGCTTTCTTT.

The chain links TRBV14 to TRBJ2-7, with 8 bases matching TRBD1. Germline V gene sequence: CDR1 SGHDN, CDR2 FVKESK. Unmatched junction bases numbered 16, after V lost 4 bases and J lost 2 bases. The CDR3 length is 18 residues. CDR3 loop: CASSLLEVRGPGTYEQYF. The CDR3 coding sequence is TGTGCCAGCAGCCTATTGGAGGTCAGGGGGCCCGGGACCTACGAGCAGTACTTC. Filled out from reference TRBV14 and TRBJ2-7, the complete variable domain reads EAGVTQFPSHSVIEKGQTVTLRCDPISGHDNLYWYRRVMGKEIKFLLHFVKESKQDESGMPNNRFLAERTGGTYSTLKVQPAELEDSGVYFCASSLLEVRGPGTYEQYFGPGTRLTVT.

The chain employs TRBV30 and TRBJ1-1; a weak D match, TRBD1 (5 bases). This CDR3 contains 13 residues. V shed 5 bases and J shed 5 bases, with 15 bases lying between them. Germline assignment: CDR1 GTSNPN and CDR2 SVGIG (reference sequence). The CDR3 protein is CAWAGGARTEAFF. DNA of the CDR3: TGTGCCTGGGCGGGCGGGGCGAGGACTGAAGCTTTCTTT.

V gene TRBV3-1 (or the pseudogene TRBV3-2) combines with J gene TRBJ2-7; D gene unclear. The CDR3 covers 12 residues. V lost 1 base, J lost 4 bases, and 5 bases lay in between. The germline CDR1 and CDR2 sequences are LGHDT and YNNKEL (reference sequence). The CDR3 reads CASSQADYEQYF. In DNA form, the CDR3 reads TGTGCCAGCAGCCAAGCAGATTACGAGCAGTACTTC.

The rearrangement links TRBV3-1 (or the pseudogene TRBV3-2) to TRBJ2-1; TRBD2 matches 9 bases. J lost 9 bases, V lost 2 bases, and 8 bases had no gene match. CDR3 length: 15 amino acids. Germline assignment: CDR1 LGHDT and CDR2 YNNKEL (reference sequence). The CDR3 nucleotides read TGTGCCAGCAGCCAACTTGAGGGACTAGCCATTGAGCAGTTCTTC. Translated, it gives CASSQLEGLAIEQFF.

This rearrangement joins TRBV7-9 to TRBJ2-7, with 7 bases identical to TRBD1. Trimming removed 2 bases from V and 0 bases from J; junction bases left unmatched: 4. The CDR3 extends over 15 amino acids. Germline-derived CDR1 and CDR2 are SEHNR and FQNEAQ (reference sequence). The CDR3 nucleotides are TGTGCCAGCAGCTTAAAGGGGACAGTCTCCTACGAGCAGTACTTC. Protein product: CASSLKGTVSYEQYF.

A remark on this clone: In the same sample, other DNA sequences code for this CDR3. The chain joins TRBV9 to TRBJ2-2; 7 nucleotides match TRBD1. Germline CDR1 reads SGDLS; CDR2 reads YYNGEE. J gave up 0 bases and V 4 bases, and 6 bases lay outside the gene matches. CDR3 length: 16 residues. The CDR3 here is CASSLRQGPNTGELFF. The DNA for the CDR3 is TGTGCCAGCAGCTTAAGACAGGGCCCGAACACCGGGGAGCTGTTTTTT.

The rearrangement joins TRBV19 to TRBJ1-3; no clear D. V shed 3 bases and J shed 1 base, with 10 bases lying between them. CDR1 and CDR2 from the germline V gene are LNHDA and SQIVND (reference sequence). This CDR3 region has 15 residues. This CDR3 is CASSMPPGSGNTIYF. The CDR3 DNA follows: TGTGCCAGTAGTATGCCCCCGGGGTCTGGAAACACCATATATTTT.

V gene TRBV2 combines with J gene TRBJ2-7, with TRBD1 matching 10 bases. CDR1 is SNHLY and CDR2 is FYNNEI in the germline V gene. Trimming cost V 5 bases and J 6 bases; bases outside gene matches: 7. The CDR3 is made up of 14 amino acids. The CDR3: CASSRTGGGGEQYF. The CDR3 DNA is TGTGCCAGCAGTAGGACAGGGGGAGGTGGCGAGCAGTACTTC.

This chain connects TRBV7-2 to TRBJ2-3; TRBD1 is a possible D gene (6 bases). The germline gives CDR1 SGHTA, CDR2 FQGNSA. With 1 base removed from V and 2 bases from J, the gap between germline ends came to 13 bases. The CDR3 is made up of 16 amino acids. CDR3 region: CASSLGDRFTTDTQYF. The CDR3 DNA reads TGTGCCAGCAGCTTAGGCGACAGGTTCACCACAGATACGCAGTATTTT.

The chain employs TRBV9 and TRBJ1-6, with TRBD1 matching over 7 bases. Germline loops: CDR1 SGDLS, CDR2 YYNGEE. The CDR3 spans 15 residues. J was trimmed by 7 bases and V by 4 bases; bases with no gene match: 8. Written as DNA, the CDR3 is TGTGCCAGCAGCCCGCTTGGGACAGAAAATTCACCCCTCCACTTT. Its protein is CASSPLGTENSPLHF.